One and the same sample provided the 29 T cell receptor beta chains below, sequenced in a study of PD-1 blockade in classical Hodgkin lymphoma. Method: immunoSEQ multiplex PCR; TCRdb's copy keeps in-frame clones and lacks some. The table records around 66,000 clones, approximately 90% of them present only once. Every patient was affected by relapse after autologous stem cell transplantation, while exposure to brentuximab vedotin was not uniform. Sequencing was performed on peripheral blood mononuclear cells (PBMCs), taken at baseline. These receptors were obtained from a human donor with classical Hodgkin lymphoma.

The CDR3 sequence is CASSPNLATETQYF. The CDR3, as DNA: TGTGCCAGCAGCCCAAACCTAGCGACAGAGACCCAGTACTTC. The chain joins TRBV7-2 to TRBJ2-5; D may be TRBD2 (6 bases). Trimming removed 5 bases from V and 4 bases from J, with 14 bases in between. Germline V gives CDR1 SGHTA, CDR2 FQGNSA. The CDR3 is 14 residues long.

This clone was seen a handful of times. The rearrangement uses TRBV6-5 and TRBJ2-3; D possibly corresponds to TRBD1 (5 bases). The CDR3 is made up of 14 amino acids. Germline V gene sequence: CDR1 MNHEY, CDR2 SVGAGI. Deletions cut 6 bases from V and 2 bases from J, with 12 bases between. In DNA, the CDR3 is TGTGCCAGCAGCCAGGGTACCCCCACAGATACGCAGTATTTT. Its protein product is CASSQGTPTDTQYF.

This clone was detected only a few times. J is TRBJ1-4 and V is TRBV6-1; D unclear. Germline V gene lookup returns CDR1 MNHNS and CDR2 SASEGT. CDR3 length: 13 amino acids. The germline V and J ends were trimmed by 1 base and 4 bases, with 4 bases remaining between them. The DNA of the CDR3 is TGTGCCAGCAGTGAAGAAAATAATGAAAAACTGTTTTTT. It translates to CASSEENNEKLFF.

The rearrangement uses TRBV18 and TRBJ1-1; D unresolved. V was trimmed by 1 base and J by 5 bases, leaving 8 bases between them. The CDR3 has 13 amino acids. Germline values: CDR1 KGHSH, CDR2 LQKENI. The CDR3 loop reads CASSPQTRTEAFF. The CDR3 nucleotides are TGTGCCAGCTCACCACAGACCAGGACTGAAGCTTTCTTT.

The chain's CDR3 is CASRTDRLSYNEQFF. The DNA of the CDR3 is TGTGCCAGCAGGACGGACAGGTTGTCCTACAATGAGCAGTTCTTC. This chain joins TRBV2 and TRBJ2-1; 7 bases fit TRBD1. Germline CDR1 SNHLY, CDR2 FYNNEI. Unmatched junction bases numbered 6, after V lost 6 bases and J lost 1 base. This CDR3 is built from 15 residues.

CDR3 bases: TGTGCCTGGGGGGCAGACCAGGGGACCCAGTACTTC. Amino acid sequence: CAWGADQGTQYF. The gene calls are TRBV7-6 and TRBJ2-5; D possibly matches TRBD1 or TRBD2 (6 bases each). This CDR3 has 12 amino acids. Germline CDR1 is SGHVS and CDR2 is FNYEAQ. Trimming took 11 bases from V and 7 from J, leaving 17 bases between them.

The chain carries TRBV11-2 and TRBJ1-2; possibly TRBD1 for D (5 bases). V was trimmed by 3 bases and J by 7 bases, leaving 12 bases between them. Germline assignment: CDR1 SGHAT and CDR2 FQNNGV. The CDR3 length is 13 residues. CDR3 in DNA: TGTGCCAGCAGCTTCGATGACAGTTTTGGCTACACCTTC. This encodes CASSFDDSFGYTF.

The chain combines TRBV7-8 with TRBJ2-3; D remains ambiguous. Trimming left V 2 bases short and J 4 bases short, with 10 bases between. Germline CDR1 SGHVS, CDR2 FQNEAQ. CDR3 length: 14 amino acids. CDR3 in DNA: TGTGCCAGCAGCTTAAATGCTGGAGCAGATACGCAGTATTTT. This encodes CASSLNAGADTQYF.

This chain uses TRBV5-6 with TRBJ2-7; D unresolved. The germline V gene encodes CDR1 SGHDT and CDR2 YYEEEE. Trimming stripped 1 base from V and 2 bases from J, with 1 base between. This CDR3 has 11 residues. CDR3: CASSLTYEQYF. The CDR3 nucleotides are TGTGCCAGCAGCTTGACCTACGAGCAGTACTTC. The variable domain in full, with the rest retrieved from reference TRBV5-6 and TRBJ2-7, is DAGVTQSPTHLIKTRGQQVTLRCSPKSGHDTVSWYQQALGQGPQFIFQYYEEEERQRGNFPDRFSGHQFPNYSSELNVNALLLGDSALYLCASSLTYEQYFGPGTRLTVT.

V usage is TRBV7-9 and J usage is TRBJ2-3; D gene unclear. Germline CDR1 SEHNR, CDR2 FQNEAQ (reference sequence). Trimming took 1 base from V and 1 from J, leaving 12 bases between them. This CDR3 is built from 16 residues. The CDR3 nucleotides are TGTGCCAGCAGCTTAGGACGCAGGACCCGCACAGATACGCAGTATTTT. It specifies CASSLGRRTRTDTQYF.

The chain combines TRBV5-1 with TRBJ2-3; no definite D call. Trimming left V 2 bases short and J 6 bases short, with 7 bases between. The CDR3 is 12 amino acids. From germline, CDR1 is SGHRS and CDR2 YFSETQ. CDR3 nucleotides: TGCGCCAGCAGCTTCCAGTGGGATACGCAGTATTTT. It specifies CASSFQWDTQYF.

V usage is TRBV4-1 and J usage is TRBJ2-5, with 13 nucleotides matching TRBD2. The CDR3 runs 16 residues. The trim removed 5 bases at V and 7 bases at J, leaving 10 bases unmatched. Germline V gene data show CDR1 as MGHRA and CDR2 as YSYEKL. The CDR3 is CASSYRLAGGPVTQYF. The CDR3 DNA reads as TGCGCCAGCAGCTACCGACTAGCGGGGGGCCCTGTGACCCAGTACTTC.

The rearrangement joins TRBV10-3 to TRBJ2-5, with a tentative D call TRBD2 (5 bases). Trimming shortened V by 4 bases and J by 5 bases, and 8 bases separated the two germline ends. This CDR3 contains 12 residues. Looked up from germline, CDR1 is ENHRY and CDR2 is SYGVKD. CDR3 nucleotide sequence: TGTGCCATCAGTGCTAGCACGGAGACCCAGTACTTC. This codes for CAISASTETQYF.

The V call is TRBV19, the J call TRBJ2-5, with D possibly TRBD2 on 5 matching bases. CDR3 length: 14 residues. Per germline, CDR1 LNHDA and CDR2 SQIVND (reference sequence). Trimming cost V 8 bases and J 5 bases, with 18 bases left between them. The CDR3 protein is CASSNGVEWETQYF. The DNA of the CDR3 is TGTGCCAGTTCCAACGGGGTAGAATGGGAGACCCAGTACTTC.

This clone was seen a few times. The V gene is TRBV2, the J gene TRBJ1-2, with D tentatively TRBD1 (5 bases). This CDR3 has 13 amino acids. V was trimmed by 4 bases and J by 8 bases, leaving 14 bases between them. CDR1 is SNHLY and CDR2 is FYNNEI in the germline V gene. CDR3 amino acids: CASSVEGPGGYTF. Written as DNA, the CDR3 is TGTGCCAGCAGTGTGGAGGGGCCGGGGGGCTACACCTTC.

The chain employs TRBV4-2 and TRBJ2-3, with D perhaps TRBD2 (7 bases). Germline V gene data show CDR1 as LGHNA and CDR2 as YNFKEQ. Trimming took off 0 bases at V and 2 bases at J, with 18 bases between the two ends. This CDR3 region has 18 residues. The CDR3 nucleotides read TGTGCCAGCAGCCAAGAAACGTTGGGGGGGGGCCTCACAGATACGCAGTATTTT. The encoded protein is CASSQETLGGGLTDTQYF.

The chain joins TRBV5-1 to TRBJ1-3; unclear D gene. The V end lost 4 bases, the J end lost 4 bases, and 6 bases lay between the germline ends. Germline V gene data show CDR1 as SGHRS and CDR2 as YFSETQ. This CDR3 region has 12 residues. This CDR3 is CASSQTGNTIYF. Written as DNA, the CDR3 is TGCGCCAGCAGCCAGACGGGAAACACCATATATTTT.

V is TRBV11-2 and J is TRBJ1-1; D remains ambiguous. The CDR3 runs 14 residues. Looked up from germline, CDR1 is SGHAT and CDR2 is FQNNGV. With 1 base removed from V and 4 bases from J, the gap between germline ends came to 10 bases. The chain's CDR3 is CASSLVSKGTEAFF. CDR3 bases: TGTGCCAGCAGCTTAGTGTCAAAGGGCACTGAAGCTTTCTTT.

The rearrangement uses TRBV7-9 and TRBJ2-7; 10 bases are a match to TRBD1. V was pared by 0 bases and J by 5 bases, with 1 base of the junction left unmatched. Germline CDR1 is SEHNR and CDR2 is FQNEAQ (reference sequence). The CDR3 has 14 amino acids. In nucleotides, the CDR3 is TGTGCCAGCAGCTTAGCGACAGGGGGCCACGAGCAGTACTTC. Amino acid sequence: CASSLATGGHEQYF.

The chain carries TRBV30 and TRBJ2-2; possible D gene TRBD2, 5 bases. CDR1 is GTSNPN and CDR2 is SVGIG in the germline V gene (reference sequence). CDR3 size: 14 residues. The germline V and J ends were trimmed by 0 bases and 8 bases, with 13 bases remaining between them. Here the CDR3 reads CAWSVLLASGELFF. CDR3 bases: TGTGCCTGGAGTGTACTGCTAGCTTCGGGGGAGCTGTTTTTT.

The chain employs TRBV7-9 and TRBJ2-3, with 7 bases that match TRBD1. J was trimmed by 6 bases and V by 1 base; bases with no gene match: 10. This CDR3 contains 16 residues. Per germline, CDR1 SEHNR and CDR2 FQNEAQ (reference sequence). The CDR3 nucleotides read TGTGCCAGCAGCTTAGGGACAGGAAGGGGTAGGGATACGCAGTATTTT. Protein: CASSLGTGRGRDTQYF. The full variable domain, completed using reference TRBV7-9 and TRBJ2-3, is DTGVSQNPRHKITKRGQNVTFRCDPISEHNRLYWYRQTLGQGPEFLTYFQNEAQLEKSRLLSDRFSAERPKGSFSTLEIQRTEQGDSAMYLCASSLGTGRGRDTQYFGPGTRLTVL.

This chain links TRBV6-1 with TRBJ2-1; 7 nucleotides agree with TRBD2. Germline values: CDR1 MNHNS, CDR2 SASEGT. With 4 bases clipped from V and 1 base from J, the junction kept 7 bases outside the gene matches. CDR3 length: 16 residues. CDR3 nucleotides: TGTGCCAGCAGTGGGCCCCTAGCGGCTTCCTACAATGAGCAGTTCTTC. Residues: CASSGPLAASYNEQFF.

Of note for this clone: An end of the junction differs from the germline gene, which may be a read error. The rearrangement uses TRBV20-1 and TRBJ1-4; D may be TRBD1 (5 bases). The CDR3 length is 11 residues. From germline, CDR1 is DFQATT and CDR2 SNEGSKA (reference sequence). The DNA for the CDR3 is TGCAGTGCTAGAGCGGGGACGGTCGCTCTTTTT. Amino acids: CSARAGTVALF.

Only a few counts were recorded for this clone. V usage is TRBV15 and J usage is TRBJ1-6; the match to TRBD1 covers 10 bases. The CDR3 runs 14 residues. V dropped 8 bases and J dropped 13; count of bases not matched to a gene: 11. CDR1 is LNHNV and CDR2 is YYDKDF in the germline V gene (reference sequence). The CDR3 DNA sequence: TGTGCCACCGCCCCAGGGACAGGGGATGTTCCCCTCCACTTT. Translated, it gives CATAPGTGDVPLHF.

V usage is TRBV27 and J usage is TRBJ2-7; D possibly corresponds to TRBD1 (6 bases). The CDR3 is made up of 14 amino acids. The germline gives CDR1 MNHEY, CDR2 SMNVEV (reference sequence). Trimming took off 6 bases at V and 3 bases at J, with 15 bases between the two ends. The CDR3 is CASRRPGANYEQYF. DNA of the CDR3: TGTGCCAGCAGGAGACCAGGGGCCAACTACGAGCAGTACTTC.

This clone appeared a single time. CDR3 DNA: TGTGCCAGCAGCCCTATTCTTCCGGGAAATGGCTACACCTTC. Its translation is CASSPILPGNGYTF. The rearrangement uses TRBV7-2 and TRBJ1-2; D is unclear. Germline lookup yields CDR1 SGHTA and CDR2 FQGNSA. The CDR3 is made up of 14 amino acids. V was pared by 5 bases and J by 6 bases, with 16 bases between.

CDR3 nucleotides: TGCGCCAGCAGCCAAGAGGGAGTGGAAGCTTTCTTT. Its translation is CASSQEGVEAFF. The chain carries TRBV4-1 and TRBJ1-1; D is unresolved. The CDR3 runs to 12 residues. Germline V gene data show CDR1 as MGHRA and CDR2 as YSYEKL. Trimming left V 0 bases short and J 8 bases short, with 7 bases between.

The chain has TRBV7-9 and TRBJ2-5; 9 bases map to TRBD1. CDR1 SEHNR and CDR2 FQNEAQ come from the germline V gene (reference sequence). With V trimmed by 5 bases and J by 0 bases, 4 bases remained unmatched. This CDR3 has 15 residues. CDR3 nucleotide sequence: TGTGCCAGCAGCCGGGGACAGGGTTACCAAGAGACCCAGTACTTC. Translating gives CASSRGQGYQETQYF.

The rearrangement uses TRBV7-9 and TRBJ1-6, with 7 bases lining up with TRBD1. CDR3 length: 14 amino acids. Germline loops: CDR1 SEHNR, CDR2 FQNEAQ (reference sequence). Unmatched junction bases numbered 8, after V lost 5 bases and J lost 10 bases. The CDR3 nucleotides are TGTGCCAGCAGCCTAGAGGGGGCCGGGTCACCCCTCCACTTT. It encodes CASSLEGAGSPLHF. Full variable domain (missing parts from reference TRBV7-9 and TRBJ1-6): DTGVSQNPRHKITKRGQNVTFRCDPISEHNRLYWYRQTLGQGPEFLTYFQNEAQLEKSRLLSDRFSAERPKGSFSTLEIQRTEQGDSAMYLCASSLEGAGSPLHFGNGTRLTVT.